One sample yielded the 13 T cell receptor beta chains listed below, sequenced in a study of cytomegalovirus exposure and HLA in healthy donors. The PCR ran on 60 Vbeta and 13 Jbeta primers. Only in-frame clones appear in the TCRdb table, and some are missing; sequencing was by immunoSEQ multiplex PCR. The sample includes 150,000 to 200,000 clones, approximately 82% of them seen just once. The specimen sequenced was PBMCs. All receptors derive from a male donor in good health and CMV-seronegative.

The rearrangement joins TRBV9 to TRBJ2-2; D might be TRBD1 (6 bases). The CDR3 runs to 15 residues. The ends were cut back, 3 bases at V and 2 bases at J, with 11 bases in the middle. Germline CDR1 and CDR2: SGDLS and YYNGEE. The CDR3 spells CASSATQGNTGELFF. CDR3 nucleotide sequence: TGTGCCAGCAGCGCCACACAGGGAAACACCGGGGAGCTGTTTTTT.

In nucleotides, the CDR3 is TGTGCCAGCAGTTTATCACACATCAACTATGGCTACACCTTC. It codes for CASSLSHINYGYTF. The rearrangement joins TRBV28 to TRBJ1-2; D is unresolved. Germline CDR1 and CDR2: MDHEN and SYDVKM. The CDR3 runs 14 residues. Trimming shortened V by 1 base and J by 2 bases, and 8 bases separated the two germline ends.

The chain couples TRBV27 to TRBJ1-2, with D tentatively TRBD1 (6 bases). Germline values: CDR1 MNHEY, CDR2 SMNVEV (reference sequence). V lost 5 bases, J lost 2 bases, and 15 bases lay in between. The CDR3 extends over 15 amino acids. CDR3: CASSPRRTENYGYTF. CDR3 in DNA: TGTGCCAGCAGTCCCCGTCGGACAGAAAACTATGGCTACACCTTC.

This clone was observed a single time. CDR3 loop: CASSPRGQGTEAFF. DNA for the CDR3: TGTGCCAGCTCACCACGGGGGCAGGGCACTGAAGCTTTCTTT. This chain uses TRBV18 with TRBJ1-1; D perhaps matches TRBD1 (6 bases). CDR1 is KGHSH, CDR2 LQKENI, per germline. The V end was cut by 1 base, the J end by 4 bases, with 10 bases between. The CDR3 consists of 14 residues.

The rearrangement joins TRBV30 to TRBJ1-2; possible D gene TRBD1, 6 bases. Between the trimmed V and J ends, which lost 0 bases and 8 bases, there was a span of 13 bases. CDR1 and CDR2 (germline): GTSNPN, SVGIG (reference sequence). The CDR3 covers 13 residues. The CDR3 protein is CAWSVTGPWGYTF. The CDR3 nucleotides are TGTGCCTGGAGTGTGACAGGTCCCTGGGGCTACACCTTC.

This sequence joins TRBV6-5 and TRBJ1-1, with unresolved D. This CDR3 contains 14 residues. The ends were cut back, 5 bases at V and 4 bases at J, with 14 bases in the middle. Germline CDR1 MNHEY, CDR2 SVGAGI. CDR3 nucleotides: TGTGCCAGCAGTACCCCAGAGGGTCGCACTGAAGCTTTCTTT. It specifies CASSTPEGRTEAFF.

The chain has TRBV15 and TRBJ1-1, with 9 positions matching TRBD1. Trimming cost V 9 bases and J 4 bases; bases outside gene matches: 6. The CDR3 has 13 residues. Per germline, CDR1 LNHNV and CDR2 YYDKDF (reference sequence). The CDR3 sequence is CATAPDRGTEAFF. CDR3 in DNA: TGTGCCACAGCGCCGGACAGGGGCACTGAAGCTTTCTTT.

V is TRBV28 and J is TRBJ2-2; TRBD2 matches at 8 bases. Germline CDR1 is MDHEN and CDR2 is SYDVKM. CDR3 length: 15 residues. With V trimmed by 5 bases and J by 4 bases, 6 bases remained unmatched. The CDR3 DNA reads as TGTGCCAGCAGTCCGGGGGGGGAGGGCACCGGGGAGCTGTTTTTT. Protein product: CASSPGGEGTGELFF. The full variable domain, completed using reference TRBV28 and TRBJ2-2, is DVKVTQSSRYLVKRTGEKVFLECVQDMDHENMFWYRQDPGLGLRLIYFSYDVKMKEKGDIPEGYSVSREKKERFSLILESASTNQTSMYLCASSPGGEGTGELFFGEGSRLTVL.

For the CDR3, the DNA is TGTGCCAGCAGTTTGGGGGGGAGAGATGGCTACACCTTC. Translated: CASSLGGRDGYTF. The gene calls are TRBV28 and TRBJ1-2, with D maybe TRBD1 (5 bases). Germline V gene lookup returns CDR1 MDHEN and CDR2 SYDVKM. Trimming pared 3 bases from V and 6 bases from J, leaving 11 bases between. The CDR3 has 13 amino acids.

The rearrangement links TRBV2 to TRBJ2-5; 8 bases match TRBD2. Germline V gives CDR1 SNHLY, CDR2 FYNNEI. With V trimmed by 3 bases and J by 4 bases, 4 bases remained unmatched. The CDR3 is made up of 14 amino acids. CDR3 coding DNA: TGTGCCAGCAGTGACGGGAGGGCCTCAGAGACCCAGTACTTC. As protein: CASSDGRASETQYF.

The rearrangement joins TRBV30 to TRBJ1-2; D is unresolved. The CDR3 is 13 residues long. The V gene's germline CDR1 is GTSNPN and CDR2 SVGIG (reference sequence). V was pared by 5 bases and J by 5 bases, with 15 bases between. The CDR3 nucleotides are TGTGCCTGGTCGGCACAGTATGGGTATGGCTACACCTTC. Its translation is CAWSAQYGYGYTF.

The gene calls are TRBV5-4 and TRBJ2-5; D gene ambiguous. This CDR3 is built from 13 residues. The V end was cut by 4 bases, the J end by 2 bases, with 9 bases between. The germline gives CDR1 SGHNT, CDR2 YYREEE (reference sequence). CDR3 in DNA: TGTGCCAGCAGCATCGACGGGCAAGAGACCCAGTACTTC. This translates into CASSIDGQETQYF.

The chain is built from TRBV9 and TRBJ2-7; TRBD2 agrees at 11 bases. V was clipped by 3 bases and J by 2 bases; unmatched bases: 7. Germline V gene data show CDR1 as SGDLS and CDR2 as YYNGEE. The CDR3 length is 16 residues. CDR3 region: CASSASTSGGPYEQYF. CDR3 in DNA: TGTGCCAGCAGCGCTTCCACTAGCGGGGGCCCCTACGAGCAGTACTTC.